This TCR beta chain stems from a study of CD8 T cell repertoires and HIV-1 epitope variants. Study in general: Epitopes were three Gag families plus Nef HW9 and YT9.

This clone has just a few counts. What it binds is not known. Data came from immunoSEQ multiplex PCR; TCRdb stores just in-frame clones and leaves some out. The sample consists of around 5,700 clones, roughly 70% of them appearing once. The CDR3 has 16 residues. The V gene's germline CDR1 is MDHEN and CDR2 SYDVKM. With 6 bases clipped from V and 3 bases from J, the junction kept 11 bases outside the gene matches. The specimen sequenced was cultured CD8+ T cells derived from PBMCs. The gene calls are TRBV28 and TRBJ1-5, with 7 bases identical to TRBD1. The origin of this receptor is a male donor with HIV. The CDR3 sequence: CASREQGLGNNQPQHF. CDR3 DNA: TGTGCCAGCAGGGAACAGGGGTTGGGAAACAATCAGCCCCAGCATTTT.